The T cell receptor beta chain described here comes from a study of blood T cell repertoires in COVID-19. The wider study: Samples taken during acute and convalescent COVID-19 were collected in the United States, Italy and Spain.

In the authors' methods: Estimation of nucleated cell counts was performed using reference gene primer amplification. Libraries were prepared by immunoSEQ multiplex PCR; TCRdb keeps only in-frame clonotypes and omits some of them. V and J calls and clone size follow that table, whereas D and trimming were derived from the DNA. The data contain hundreds of thousands of clones, 89% of them singletons. During active infection, Seattle patients enrolled and were then monitored through disease. The receptor was derived from a man aged 18 to 35 with COVID-19, enrolled during active disease. Sequencing used peripheral blood.

CDR3 protein: CASSEALSNYGYTF. The CDR3 region has the DNA TGTGCCAGCAGTGAAGCGCTTAGTAACTATGGCTACACCTTC. The rearrangement joins TRBV2 to TRBJ1-2; D remains unclear. The ends were cut back, 0 bases at V and 1 base at J, with 6 bases in the middle. Germline V gene data show CDR1 as SNHLY and CDR2 as FYNNEI. This CDR3 is built from 14 residues.